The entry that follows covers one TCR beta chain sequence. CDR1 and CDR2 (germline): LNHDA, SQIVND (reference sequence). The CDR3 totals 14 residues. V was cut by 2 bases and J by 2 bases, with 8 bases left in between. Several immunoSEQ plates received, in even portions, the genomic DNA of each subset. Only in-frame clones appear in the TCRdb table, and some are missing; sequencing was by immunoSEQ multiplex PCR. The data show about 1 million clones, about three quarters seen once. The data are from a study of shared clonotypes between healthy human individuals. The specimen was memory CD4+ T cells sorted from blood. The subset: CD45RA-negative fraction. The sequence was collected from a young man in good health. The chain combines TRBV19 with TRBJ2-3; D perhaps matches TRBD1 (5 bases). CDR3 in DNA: TGTGCCAGTAGTATATCCAGGGACACAGATACGCAGTATTTT. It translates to CASSISRDTDTQYF.